Listed below are T cell receptor beta chains from one sample, sequenced in a study of T-cell memory formation after mild COVID-19. MiXCR, applied by TCRdb to the 5' RACE reads, yields one record per CDR3 protein. The repertoire consists of about 400,000 distinct CDR3 sequences, with 23% occurring once and the leading ten covering roughly 14%. Material for sequencing was PBMCs or a T cell subset sorted from them (not recorded which). The receptors were sampled from an adult woman who had mild COVID-19 (a few samples of this study predate the infection). Cell type and time point are not known. Both conserved end residues are trimmed from each CDR3. The D gene is left open where the match is weak.

V	J	D	CDR3
TRBV29-1	TRBJ2-3	TRBD2	SVRGGNTQY
TRBV5-1	TRBJ2-3	NA	ASSLAASEDTQY
TRBV29-1	TRBJ2-1	TRBD2	SDLAGGPTDEQF
TRBV7-3	TRBJ2-3	NA	ASSLIVGGTDTQY
TRBV5-1	TRBJ2-7	NA	ASSLAAVSEQY
TRBV24-1	TRBJ2-2	NA	ATSRGAGNTGELF
TRBV7-2	TRBJ2-7	NA	ASSSRWGGPHEQY
TRBV4-1	TRBJ2-7	NA	ASSQQGNIYEQY
TRBV29-1	TRBJ2-1	TRBD2	SAVAPGTSGNNEQF
TRBV7-6	TRBJ1-1	NA	ASSPREGGAEAF
TRBV9	TRBJ2-2	NA	ASSRAPNTGELF
TRBV5-5	TRBJ1-5	NA	ASSPGQFLAPQH
TRBV6-2/TRBV6-3	TRBJ2-4	NA	ASSYSPGENIQY
TRBV25-1	TRBJ1-2	NA	ATTRGLSYGYT
TRBV6-1	TRBJ2-1	TRBD2	AIPLAGDLNEQF
TRBV12-3/TRBV12-4	TRBJ1-2	TRBD1	ASSLRQGNYGYT
TRBV4-1	TRBJ1-2	TRBD1	ASSRLGSFAGQGPSNYGYT
TRBV9	TRBJ2-7	TRBD2	ASSVESPSGGISYEQY
TRBV20-1	TRBJ2-7	NA	SASSGEHYEQY
TRBV5-1	TRBJ1-5	NA	ASSQTGPGTPQH
TRBV19	TRBJ2-3	NA	ASDQGPDTQY
TRBV2	TRBJ1-2	TRBD1	ASSTGDGYT
TRBV7-9	TRBJ2-7	NA	ASSRHPSDEQY
TRBV15	TRBJ2-1	NA	ATSIGGGVYNEQF
TRBV27	TRBJ2-6	TRBD1	ASSYQTGLAGANVLT
TRBV7-9	TRBJ2-3	NA	ASSTGLSDTQY
TRBV6-5	TRBJ2-3	TRBD2	ASSYSVVAGGTDTQY
TRBV29-1	TRBJ2-3	NA	SVVGRFSLSTDTQY
TRBV6-5	TRBJ2-7	NA	ASRRDTLYEQY
TRBV7-9	TRBJ2-1	NA	ASSLAGPVNEQF
TRBV7-9	TRBJ2-5	NA	ASSLVGPRETQY
TRBV9	TRBJ2-1	NA	ASSVAVTRGEQF
TRBV4-1	TRBJ2-4	NA	ASSQAGDKNIQY
TRBV7-2	TRBJ1-4	NA	ASSPTGVEIPLDEKLF
TRBV9	TRBJ1-2	NA	ASSSSLYGYT
TRBV6-5	TRBJ1-5	NA	ASRPETRGNQPQH
TRBV7-6	TRBJ2-3	TRBD2	ASSLEGRLAETGGTDTQY
TRBV20-1	TRBJ1-1	NA	SARDSGLGEAF
TRBV5-6	TRBJ1-6	NA	ASSSDPTSDERSPLH
TRBV12-3/TRBV12-4	TRBJ2-3	TRBD1	ASSRRQGGDTQY
TRBV5-1	TRBJ2-7	NA	ASSLQGQSSYEQY
TRBV21-1	TRBJ1-6	NA	ASSKDSRQGDSPLH
TRBV29-1	TRBJ1-2	NA	SVEGGRTITNYGYT
TRBV20-1	TRBJ2-1	TRBD2	SARDPNGRLASNEQF
TRBV7-2	TRBJ2-7	TRBD2	ASSPSLGTSLGSEQY
TRBV12-3/TRBV12-4	TRBJ1-5	NA	ASSSIGHQPQH
TRBV4-1	TRBJ1-2	TRBD1	ASSQEQGNYGYT
TRBV11-2	TRBJ1-4	TRBD1	ASSLGRMDRGSSEKLF
TRBV14	TRBJ1-3	NA	ASSQDARTFGNTIY
TRBV27	TRBJ2-2	NA	ASSPELPNTGELF
TRBV27	TRBJ1-5	NA	ACGLAGSNQPQH
TRBV5-1	TRBJ2-2	NA	ATQATGNTGELF
TRBV6-2/TRBV6-3	TRBJ1-1	NA	ASSPVRGATILAEAF